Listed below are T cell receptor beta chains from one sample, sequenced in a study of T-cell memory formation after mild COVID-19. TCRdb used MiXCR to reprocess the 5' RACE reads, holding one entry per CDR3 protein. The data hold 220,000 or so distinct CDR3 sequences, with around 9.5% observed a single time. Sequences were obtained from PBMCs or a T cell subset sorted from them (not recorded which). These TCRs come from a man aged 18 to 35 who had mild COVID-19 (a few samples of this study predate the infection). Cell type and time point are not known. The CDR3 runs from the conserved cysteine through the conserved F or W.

cdr3_aa: CASSLAIDPRGSYEQYF
j_call: TRBJ2-7
v_call: TRBV7-2

cdr3_aa: CASSAMGGHEQFF
j_call: TRBJ2-1
v_call: TRBV7-9

cdr3_aa: CASSPQVLATEAFF
j_call: TRBJ1-1
v_call: TRBV3-1

cdr3_aa: CASRAWASGTGELFF
j_call: TRBJ2-2
v_call: TRBV2

cdr3_aa: CSASPGQNTGELFF
j_call: TRBJ2-2
v_call: TRBV20-1

cdr3_aa: CASSLGPRSGGTDTQYF
j_call: TRBJ2-3
v_call: TRBV5-1

cdr3_aa: CASKRLVFHEQFF
j_call: TRBJ2-1
v_call: TRBV6-5

cdr3_aa: CASSLEGARTDTQYF
j_call: TRBJ2-3
v_call: TRBV12-3/TRBV12-4

cdr3_aa: CASGPGDRGAFF
j_call: TRBJ1-1
v_call: TRBV12-5

cdr3_aa: CASSRGWDRGKSGANVLTF
j_call: TRBJ2-6
v_call: TRBV14

cdr3_aa: CASSLAGNEKLFF
j_call: TRBJ1-4
v_call: TRBV7-9